This TCR beta chain was found in a study of HIV-infected children after antiretroviral therapy interruption. About the study: Weeks 0, 48 and 150 were sampled under continuous treatment.

Study conclusions and caveats: By the end of treatment interruption, naive CD4+ clonality (Gini) increased.

RNA-based 3' RACE libraries used unique molecular identifiers. TCRdb called the 3' RACE reads again in MiXCR, with one record for every CDR3 protein. The sample includes under 50,000 distinct CDR3 sequences, 4.3% of them seen just once. This clonotype was recorded at least ten times. Its target is unknown. The CDR3 loop spans 15 amino acids. Per the germline V gene, CDR1 is MGHRA and CDR2 is YSYEKL. V was shortened by 3 bases and J by 3 bases, with 14 bases between the two germline ends. Sample treatment: PENTA 11 planned treatment interruption arm or continuous ART arm. At least 24 weeks of at least three-drug ART, in children 2 to 15 years.

The receptor's source is a pool of human donors with HIV. The sample consisted of CD45RA+ CD4+ T cells from PBMCs, pooled from several time points, taken from a donor given antiretroviral therapy, either interrupted or continuous. Subset of the sample: naive CD4+ CD45RA+ CD45RO- T cells. V gene TRBV4-1 combines with J gene TRBJ1-1; D perhaps matches TRBD1 (6 bases). CDR3 amino acids: CASSHSRGQDTEAFF. CDR3 coding DNA: TGCGCCAGCAGCCACTCCCGGGGGCAGGACACTGAAGCTTTCTTT.